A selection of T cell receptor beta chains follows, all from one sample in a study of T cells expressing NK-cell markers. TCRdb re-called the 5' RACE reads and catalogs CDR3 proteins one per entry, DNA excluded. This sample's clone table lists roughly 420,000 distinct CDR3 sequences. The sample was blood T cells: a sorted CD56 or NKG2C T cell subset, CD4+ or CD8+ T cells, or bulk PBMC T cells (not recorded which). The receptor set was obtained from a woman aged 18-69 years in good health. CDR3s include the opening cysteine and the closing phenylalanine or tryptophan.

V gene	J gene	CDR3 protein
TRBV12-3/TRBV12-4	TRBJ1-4	CASSLTGISMRELFF
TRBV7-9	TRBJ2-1	CASSPPSGPGYNEQFF
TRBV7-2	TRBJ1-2	CASSLLGSYGYTF
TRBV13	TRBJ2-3	CASSFLGLTSTDTQYF
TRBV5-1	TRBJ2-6	CASSFYATGDTSGANVLTF
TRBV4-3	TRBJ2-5	CASSHSSGGSRQETQYF
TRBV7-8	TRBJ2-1	CASSSLVRETYRGNEQFF
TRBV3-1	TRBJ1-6	CASSEGQGGYSPLHF
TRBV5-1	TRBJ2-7	CASSVSLTSGISYEQYF
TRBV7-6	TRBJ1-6	CASSSSGGIGNSPLHF
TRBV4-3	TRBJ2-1	CASSQASGNEQFF
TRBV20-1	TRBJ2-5	CSARDGGRGQETQYF
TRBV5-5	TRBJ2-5	CASSLVTSGSWETQYF
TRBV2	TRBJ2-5	CASSDRSTELETQYF
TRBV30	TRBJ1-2	CAWTGDYGYTF
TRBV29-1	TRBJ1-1	CSVEDQGAVEAFF
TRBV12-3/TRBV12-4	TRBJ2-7	CASSPNGYEQYF
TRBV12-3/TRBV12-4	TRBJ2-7	CASSESGQGGEQYF
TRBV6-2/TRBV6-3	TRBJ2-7	CASRKTSGTYEQYF
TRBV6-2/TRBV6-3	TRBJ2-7	CASSLPTGGYEQYF
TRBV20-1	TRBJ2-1	CSARGVVYNEQFF
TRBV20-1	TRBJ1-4	CSASTKSGGPGEKLFF
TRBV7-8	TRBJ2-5	CASSGPLETQYF
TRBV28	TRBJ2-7	CASRPTWGPSSYEQYF
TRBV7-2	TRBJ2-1	CASRRGLENPFF
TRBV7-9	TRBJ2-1	CASRQGTDNEQFF
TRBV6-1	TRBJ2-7	CASRTNRDRAYEQYF
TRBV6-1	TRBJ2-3	CASKGLAGGTDTQYF
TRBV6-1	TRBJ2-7	CASSEAQGLAGALGEQYF
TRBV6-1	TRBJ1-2	CASTTGTFYDGYTF
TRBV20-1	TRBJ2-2	CSANPRGVGTGELFF
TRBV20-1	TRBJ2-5	CSASSGRTPQETQYF
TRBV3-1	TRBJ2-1	CASSSQETRVNNNEQFF
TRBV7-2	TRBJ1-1	CASSLQMNTEAFF
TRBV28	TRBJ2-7	CASSREPNSPYEQYF
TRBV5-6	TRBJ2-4	CASSLGLAGGETKNIQYF
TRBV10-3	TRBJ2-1	CASGTSSVTYNEQFF
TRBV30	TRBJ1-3	CAWTGLATGPNFGRYF
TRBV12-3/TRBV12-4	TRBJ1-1	CASSGGRGYTEAFF